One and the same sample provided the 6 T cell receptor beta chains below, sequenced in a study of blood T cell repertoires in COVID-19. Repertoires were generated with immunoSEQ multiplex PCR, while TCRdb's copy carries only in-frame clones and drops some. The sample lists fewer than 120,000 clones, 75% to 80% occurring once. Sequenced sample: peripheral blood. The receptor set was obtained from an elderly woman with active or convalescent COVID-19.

Here the CDR3 reads CASSPRQGRYEQFF. The CDR3 DNA sequence: TGTGCCAGCAGTCCAAGACAGGGGCGGTATGAGCAGTTCTTC. The genes are TRBV27 and TRBJ2-1; 8 positions match TRBD1. Trimming took 5 bases from V and 8 from J; bases not matched to a gene: 8. The V gene's germline CDR1 is MNHEY and CDR2 SMNVEV (reference sequence). The CDR3 has 14 amino acids.

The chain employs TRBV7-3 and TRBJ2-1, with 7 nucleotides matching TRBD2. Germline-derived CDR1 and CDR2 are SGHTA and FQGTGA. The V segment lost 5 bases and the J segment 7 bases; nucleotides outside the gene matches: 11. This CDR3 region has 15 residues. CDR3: CASSPQRGRRNEQFF. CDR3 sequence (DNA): TGTGCCAGCAGCCCACAGCGGGGCCGTCGAAATGAGCAGTTCTTC.

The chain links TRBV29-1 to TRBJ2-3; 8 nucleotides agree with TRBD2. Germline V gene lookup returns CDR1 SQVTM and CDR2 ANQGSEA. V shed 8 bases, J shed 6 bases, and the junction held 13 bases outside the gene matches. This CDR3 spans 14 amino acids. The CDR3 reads CSLRAGVVGDTQYF. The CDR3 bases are TGCAGCTTAAGAGCGGGAGTCGTTGGGGATACGCAGTATTTT.

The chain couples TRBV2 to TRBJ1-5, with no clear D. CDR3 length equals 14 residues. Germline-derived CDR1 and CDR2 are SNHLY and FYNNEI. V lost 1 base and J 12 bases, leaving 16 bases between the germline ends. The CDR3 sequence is CASSEDGVQQRQHF. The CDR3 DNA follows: TGTGCCAGCAGTGAAGACGGGGTCCAGCAACGCCAGCATTTT. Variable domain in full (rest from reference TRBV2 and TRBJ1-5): EPEVTQTPSHQVTQMGQEVILRCVPISNHLYFYWYRQILGQKVEFLVSFYNNEISEKSEIFDDQFSVERPDGSNFTLKIRSTKLEDSAMYFCASSEDGVQQRQHFGDGTRLSIL.

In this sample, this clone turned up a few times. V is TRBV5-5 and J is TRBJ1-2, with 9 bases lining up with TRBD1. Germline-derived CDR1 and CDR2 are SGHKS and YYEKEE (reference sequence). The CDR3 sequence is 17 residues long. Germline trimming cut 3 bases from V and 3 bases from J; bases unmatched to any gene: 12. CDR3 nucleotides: TGTGCCAGCAGCTGGGGGTATGGGGACAGGGTTGACTATGGCTACACCTTC. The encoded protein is CASSWGYGDRVDYGYTF.

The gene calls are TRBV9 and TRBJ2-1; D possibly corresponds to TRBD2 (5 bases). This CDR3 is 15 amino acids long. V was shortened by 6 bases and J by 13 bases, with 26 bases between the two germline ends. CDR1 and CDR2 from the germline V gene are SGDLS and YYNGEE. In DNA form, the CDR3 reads TGTGCCAGCAACTCCGACCCTATGGCGGGTCGTGTTCAGTTCTTC. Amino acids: CASNSDPMAGRVQFF.